The text below deals with one T cell receptor (beta chain). Cohort 3 recovered donors had two negative PCRs, clearance, or symptom resolution. The sample originates from a study of blood T cell repertoires in COVID-19. Study in general: The analysed material was cDNA or gDNA that came from T cells, B-cell-depleted T cells, or PBMCs.

Method: immunoSEQ multiplex PCR; TCRdb's copy keeps in-frame clones and lacks some. The sample holds 430,000 or so clones, around 89% seen once. This receptor was identified in a woman aged 40 to 49 who had recovered from COVID-19. Sequencing input: PBMCs or T cells enriched from blood (not recorded which).

The chain's CDR3 is CSIVGGNEQFF. The CDR3, as DNA: TGCAGTATAGTGGGGGGCAATGAGCAGTTCTTC. The V and J genes are TRBV20-1 and TRBJ2-1; tentative D call: TRBD2 (6 bases). Germline CDR1 and CDR2: DFQATT and SNEGSKA (reference sequence). The V end lost 8 bases, the J end lost 6 bases, and 11 bases lay between the germline ends. The CDR3 covers 11 residues.